Below are 15 T cell receptor beta chains sequenced from a single sample in a study of blood T cell repertoires in COVID-19. Here immunoSEQ multiplex PCR was the method, and the copy in TCRdb shows in-frame clones only, minus some. The sample yields around 130,000 clones, around 77% seen once. The sequencing sample was made of peripheral blood. These receptors were taken from a human donor in a cohort sampled during active COVID-19.

A remark on this clone: A much larger clone lies one base from this, so it may be a read error. CDR3 coding DNA: TGTGCCAGCAGTGAGACAGGGTCCGAGCAGTACTTC. This translates into CASSETGSEQYF. The chain employs TRBV2 and TRBJ2-7; 7 bases are shared with TRBD1. J gave up 6 bases and V 3 bases, and 2 bases lay outside the gene matches. The CDR3 runs to 12 residues. From germline, CDR1 is SNHLY and CDR2 FYNNEI.

This clone was observed once. CDR3 amino acids: CASSLDGQGQGYEQYF. The CDR3 DNA reads TGCGCCAGCAGCTTGGACGGACAGGGACAAGGCTACGAGCAGTACTTC. The chain carries TRBV5-1 and TRBJ2-7, with 8 positions matching TRBD1. The germline CDR1 and CDR2 sequences are SGHRS and YFSETQ. V was pared by 0 bases and J by 3 bases, with 8 bases of the junction left unmatched. The CDR3 covers 16 residues.

The rearrangement links TRBV19 to TRBJ2-7, with 8 bases aligning to TRBD2. CDR1 and CDR2 from the germline V gene are LNHDA and SQIVND (reference sequence). The V gene end was trimmed by 5 bases and the J gene end by 6 bases; junction bases not matched to a gene: 6. The CDR3 consists of 13 residues. CDR3 sequence: CASSPPGGSEQYF. In DNA form, the CDR3 reads TGTGCCAGTAGTCCCCCGGGGGGGAGCGAGCAGTACTTC.

The chain links TRBV10-3 to TRBJ2-3; a possible D gene is TRBD2 (7 bases). Germline V CDR1 and CDR2: ENHRY, SYGVKD. Trimming took off 3 bases at V and 12 bases at J, with 16 bases between the two ends. The CDR3 length is 13 residues. The CDR3 DNA is TGTGCCATCAGTGATATCGAGGGGGAGGGTCAGTATTTT. Protein: CAISDIEGEGQYF.

The chain links TRBV5-1 to TRBJ1-2; D gene unclear. Trimming left V 3 bases short and J 5 bases short, with 14 bases between. The CDR3 totals 14 residues. Germline loops: CDR1 SGHRS, CDR2 YFSETQ. The CDR3 spells CASSSGVGLYGYTF. DNA for the CDR3: TGCGCCAGCAGCTCCGGGGTAGGACTGTATGGCTACACCTTC.

This chain uses TRBV27 with TRBJ2-1; 10 bases match TRBD2. V was pared by 3 bases and J by 10 bases, with 9 bases of the junction left unmatched. CDR1 is MNHEY, CDR2 SMNVEV, per germline (reference sequence). CDR3 length equals 15 residues. CDR3 protein: CASSFLAGVQEEQFF. The CDR3, as DNA: TGTGCCAGCAGTTTCCTAGCGGGAGTTCAAGAAGAGCAGTTCTTC.

The chain has TRBV12-5 and TRBJ2-7; TRBD2 matches 11 bases. The V and J ends lost 2 bases and 7 bases, in that order; junction bases with no gene match: 10. The length of the CDR3 is 16 residues. The V gene's germline CDR1 is LGHNT and CDR2 FRNRAP. The CDR3 region is CASGLRPGLAVGEQYF. The CDR3, as DNA: TGTGCTAGTGGTTTGCGACCGGGACTAGCGGTGGGGGAGCAGTACTTC.

The chain has TRBV5-4 and TRBJ1-2; 8 bases align to TRBD1. This CDR3 comprises 13 residues. Trimming took 6 bases from V and 7 from J; bases not matched to a gene: 8. The germline V gene encodes CDR1 SGHNT and CDR2 YYREEE (reference sequence). The CDR3 region has the DNA TGTGCCAGCACGCTGGACAGGGTCGGTGGCTACACCTTC. Amino acid sequence: CASTLDRVGGYTF.

The rearrangement joins TRBV4-1 to TRBJ1-5; 8 nucleotides agree with TRBD1. Germline CDR1 MGHRA, CDR2 YSYEKL. The junction had 6 bases not matched to a gene; V was cut back by 3 bases and J by 5 bases. The CDR3 length is 15 residues. The CDR3 spells CASSHLTGDYQPQHF. The CDR3 region has the DNA TGCGCCAGCAGCCATCTGACAGGGGATTATCAGCCCCAGCATTTT.

V usage is TRBV7-2 and J usage is TRBJ2-7, with 9 bases matching TRBD1. The CDR3 runs to 15 residues. V dropped 4 bases and J dropped 5; count of bases not matched to a gene: 9. Germline V gives CDR1 SGHTA, CDR2 FQGNSA. The chain's CDR3 is CASSYFGTGKHEQYF. Written as DNA, the CDR3 is TGTGCCAGCAGCTACTTTGGGACAGGGAAACACGAGCAGTACTTC.

The J gene is TRBJ2-7, the V gene TRBV27; 8 bases align to TRBD1. Germline loops: CDR1 MNHEY, CDR2 SMNVEV (reference sequence). The trim removed 6 bases at V and 3 bases at J, leaving 10 bases unmatched. This CDR3 has 15 amino acids. CDR3 residues: CASRSTSDRVYEQYF. The CDR3 DNA follows: TGTGCCAGCAGATCAACCTCGGACAGGGTCTACGAGCAGTACTTC.

This clone was detected only a few times. This chain links TRBV10-3 with TRBJ2-7; TRBD1 matches 7 bases. The CDR3 is made up of 13 amino acids. In germline, CDR1 is ENHRY, CDR2 SYGVKD. Trimming cost V 4 bases and J 5 bases; bases outside gene matches: 5. This CDR3 is CAISADRVDEQYF. As DNA, the CDR3 is TGTGCCATCAGTGCCGACAGGGTGGACGAGCAGTACTTC.

This rearrangement joins TRBV7-2 to TRBJ2-7; 10 bases line up with TRBD2. Trimming cost V 6 bases and J 4 bases; bases outside gene matches: 9. The CDR3 is 15 residues long. Per the germline V gene, CDR1 is SGHTA and CDR2 is FQGNSA. This CDR3 reads CASRPGLAFGYEQYF. CDR3 sequence (DNA): TGTGCCAGCAGACCGGGACTAGCGTTTGGGTACGAGCAGTACTTC.

V and J are TRBV4-1 and TRBJ2-7; D gene ambiguous. Trimming shortened V by 8 bases and J by 0 bases, and 17 bases separated the two germline ends. Germline CDR1 is MGHRA and CDR2 is YSYEKL. The CDR3 length is 15 residues. The CDR3 nucleotides are TGCGCCAGCTCAGCCACCGGTCGGAGCTCCTACGAGCAGTACTTC. It encodes CASSATGRSSYEQYF.

The chain is built from TRBV6-2 or TRBV6-3 and TRBJ2-7; 7 nucleotides line up with TRBD1. Per germline, CDR1 MNHEY and CDR2 SVGEGT. Trimming at V came to 6 bases and at J to 0 bases, leaving 11 bases not matched to a gene. CDR3 length: 16 amino acids. The CDR3 DNA follows: TGTGCCAGCAGCGCCTCCGGGACAGCTAGCTCCTACGAGCAGTACTTC. It is translated as CASSASGTASSYEQYF.